This passage covers 21 T cell receptor beta chains from one sample sequenced in a study of human T cells and chemical hapten exposure. A single record per CDR3 protein comes from TCRdb applying MiXCR to the RACE reads. The sample includes roughly 120,000 distinct CDR3 sequences, about an eighth of them seen just once. Stated time point: patch test 1, 2 weeks after DPC sensitization. Regarding treatment: therapeutic diphenylcyclopropenone sensitization with weekly scalp DPC. The starting material was whole blood, obtained in connection with sensitization to the hapten diphenylcyclopropenone (DPC). The receptors stem from a man younger than 30 with alopecia areata. Some clones in this sample may be carry-over from other donors' samples.

The table lists this clonotype with a few counts. The J gene is TRBJ2-7, the V gene TRBV3-1; D is perhaps TRBD1 (5 bases). The CDR3 has 13 residues. Germline V gene data show CDR1 as LGHDT and CDR2 as YNNKEL (reference sequence). The V gene lost 3 bases and the J gene lost 1 base, with 7 bases spanning the gap. The CDR3 DNA follows: TGTGCCAGCAGCCAGGCAGGGTCCTACGAGCAGTACGTC. Translating it yields CASSQAGSYEQYV.

This clonotype showed up just a few times. The chain joins TRBV4-1 to TRBJ2-7; the D gene is possibly TRBD1 (5 bases). Germline V gene data show CDR1 as MGHRA and CDR2 as YSYEKL. The CDR3 extends over 13 amino acids. Between the trimmed V and J ends, which lost 0 bases and 3 bases, there was a span of 6 bases. CDR3 region: CASSQDRDYEQYF. For the CDR3, the DNA is TGCGCCAGCAGCCAAGACAGGGACTACGAGCAGTACTTC.

In this sample, this clonotype turned up a few times. The chain has TRBV2 and TRBJ2-1; 7 nucleotides match TRBD1. CDR3 length: 15 residues. Germline CDR1 and CDR2: SNHLY and FYNNEI. The V and J ends lost 5 bases and 3 bases, in that order; junction bases with no gene match: 7. This chain's CDR3 is CASSSRRGFYNEQFF. The DNA of the CDR3 is TGTGCCAGCAGTTCCCGCAGGGGGTTCTACAATGAGCAGTTCTTC.

The table lists this clonotype with a few counts. V usage is TRBV15 and J usage is TRBJ1-1; 8 bases match TRBD1. Germline lookup yields CDR1 LNHNV and CDR2 YYDKDF (reference sequence). The CDR3 length is 15 residues. The J segment lost 10 bases and the V segment lost 0 bases, leaving 10 bases of the junction unmatched. This CDR3 is CATSRDTGQGLRAFF. CDR3 coding DNA: TGTGCCACCAGCAGAGATACCGGACAGGGCCTGCGAGCTTTCTTT.

CDR3 in amino acids: CASSSGTGGSQETQYF. The CDR3 DNA is TGTGCCAGCAGTAGCGGGACAGGGGGATCACAAGAGACCCAGTACTTC. The rearrangement joins TRBV12-3 or TRBV12-4 to TRBJ2-5; 11 bases are a match to TRBD1. CDR3 size: 16 residues. V was pared by 5 bases and J by 2 bases, with 7 bases of the junction left unmatched.

This CDR3 is CASSLYSPKGRKNTGELFF. The CDR3 DNA reads as TGTGCCAGCAGTTTATACTCCCCCAAGGGACGGAAGAACACCGGGGAGCTGTTTTTT. The chain couples TRBV28 to TRBJ2-2; D could derive from TRBD1 or TRBD2 (5 bases each). Germline assignment: CDR1 MDHEN and CDR2 SYDVKM. V was pared by 1 base and J by 1 base, with 19 bases between. The CDR3 runs to 19 residues.

The chain employs TRBV6-5 and TRBJ2-2; D ambiguous. The germline V gene encodes CDR1 MNHEY and CDR2 SVGAGI. V was trimmed by 4 bases and J by 5 bases, leaving 8 bases between them. The CDR3 has 13 amino acids. The CDR3 region is CASSFQRTGELFF. CDR3 in DNA: TGTGCCAGCAGTTTTCAGAGGACCGGGGAGCTGTTTTTT.

In this sample, this clonotype turned up a few times. The chain employs TRBV27 and TRBJ2-2; D unresolved. The V gene lost 2 bases and the J gene lost 4 bases, with 5 bases spanning the gap. CDR1 is MNHEY, CDR2 SMNVEV, per germline (reference sequence). This CDR3 spans 13 amino acids. The CDR3 sequence: CASSLQITGELFF. In nucleotides, the CDR3 is TGTGCCAGCAGTTTACAGATCACCGGGGAGCTGTTTTTT.

This clonotype was seen a handful of times. The chain employs TRBV24-1 and TRBJ1-6, with 9 bases fitting TRBD1. The length of the CDR3 is 15 residues. The germline CDR1 and CDR2 sequences are KGHDR and SFDVKD. V lost 8 bases to trimming and J lost 7 bases; unmatched junction nucleotides: 8. The CDR3 loop reads CATIRGQGTNSPLHF. CDR3 DNA: TGTGCCACCATCAGGGGACAGGGCACCAATTCACCCCTCCACTTT.

CDR3 loop: CSCDRGLSSEAFF. The CDR3 region has the DNA TGCAGCTGCGACAGGGGGCTTTCGTCTGAAGCTTTCTTT. V gene TRBV29-1 combines with J gene TRBJ1-1; 10 bases are a match to TRBD1. Germline CDR1 and CDR2: SQVTM and ANQGSEA. The CDR3 length is 13 residues. J lost 6 bases, V lost 8 bases, and 9 bases had no gene match.

This clonotype was seen repeatedly, ten times or more. The CDR3 sequence: CASSTQEQTEQYF. CDR3 coding DNA: TGTGCCAGCAGCACACAGGAGCAGACGGAGCAGTACTTC. The rearrangement uses TRBV6-2 or TRBV6-3 and TRBJ2-7; possible D gene TRBD1, 5 bases. Between the trimmed V and J ends, which lost 6 bases and 7 bases, there was a span of 16 bases. The CDR3 runs 13 residues. The V gene's germline CDR1 is MNHEY and CDR2 SVGEGT.

The genes are TRBV5-5 and TRBJ1-2, with D unresolved. The CDR3 spans 12 residues. Trimming removed 0 bases at V and 6 bases at J, with 6 bases between. The germline V gene encodes CDR1 SGHKS and CDR2 YYEKEE (reference sequence). CDR3 region: CASSLGQDGYTF. DNA for the CDR3: TGTGCCAGCAGCTTGGGGCAGGATGGCTACACCTTC.

V and J are TRBV29-1 and TRBJ1-1; D gene unclear. V was trimmed by 6 bases and J by 1 base, leaving 9 bases between them. Germline V lookup: CDR1 SQVTM, CDR2 ANQGSEA. The CDR3 totals 12 residues. CDR3 coding DNA: TGCAGCGTCGGCTATGGGAACACTGAAGCTTTCTTT. The encoded protein is CSVGYGNTEAFF. Complete variable domain (other parts from reference TRBV29-1 and TRBJ1-1): SAVISQKPSRDICQRGTSLTIQCQVDSQVTMMFWYRQQPGQSLTLIATANQGSEATYESGFVIDKFPISRPNLTFSTLTVSNMSPEDSSIYLCSVGYGNTEAFFGQGTRLTVV.

This clonotype was recorded a few times. V and J are TRBV7-8 and TRBJ1-1, with D hard to call. V was shortened by 5 bases and J by 0 bases, with 7 bases between the two germline ends. The CDR3 has 13 amino acids. Germline CDR1 and CDR2: SGHVS and FQNEAQ. The chain's CDR3 is CASSTQLNTEAFF. CDR3 DNA: TGTGCCAGCAGCACCCAATTGAACACTGAAGCTTTCTTT.

This clonotype was seen a handful of times. The J gene is TRBJ2-5, the V gene TRBV19; D remains ambiguous. V was clipped by 3 bases and J by 5 bases, with 10 bases between them. The CDR3 runs to 13 residues. From germline, CDR1 is LNHDA and CDR2 SQIVND (reference sequence). CDR3 sequence: CASSIAPGETQYF. The DNA for the CDR3 is TGTGCCAGTAGTATTGCCCCTGGGGAGACCCAGTACTTC.

The V call is TRBV10-3, the J call TRBJ1-3; D may be TRBD1 (5 bases). The CDR3 extends over 16 amino acids. Germline CDR1 and CDR2: ENHRY and SYGVKD. V lost 2 bases, J lost 2 bases, and 13 bases lay in between. The CDR3 protein is CAISEGAVGPGNTIYF. In nucleotides, the CDR3 is TGTGCCATCAGTGAGGGGGCGGTAGGCCCTGGAAACACCATATATTTT.

This clonotype has ten or more counts. This chain joins TRBV7-6 and TRBJ1-2; TRBD1 aligns across 8 bases. CDR1 is SGHVS and CDR2 is FNYEAQ in the germline V gene. The CDR3 extends over 13 amino acids. Germline trimming cut 4 bases from V and 13 bases from J; bases unmatched to any gene: 11. For the CDR3, the DNA is TGTGCCAGCAGCTCAGTACTAGGACAGGGACCCACCTTC. As protein: CASSSVLGQGPTF.

The CDR3 reads CASSQRTGADNSPLHF. The CDR3 nucleotides are TGCGCCAGCAGCCAGAGGACAGGGGCAGATAATTCACCCCTCCACTTT. The chain couples TRBV4-1 to TRBJ1-6, with TRBD1 identical over 9 bases. The CDR3 is made up of 16 amino acids. J gave up 5 bases and V 3 bases, and 5 bases lay outside the gene matches. Germline V gene sequence: CDR1 MGHRA, CDR2 YSYEKL.

This clonotype was counted only a few times. V gene TRBV19 combines with J gene TRBJ1-4; no clear D. V was shortened by 7 bases and J by 6 bases, with 12 bases between the two germline ends. CDR1 LNHDA and CDR2 SQIVND come from the germline V gene (reference sequence). The CDR3 runs 13 residues. The CDR3 DNA reads TGTGCCAGTAAGCTGAACAGTTATGAAAAACTGTTTTTT. Protein product: CASKLNSYEKLFF.

The chain combines TRBV7-9 with TRBJ1-3; 7 bases map to TRBD1. Germline V CDR1 and CDR2: SEHNR, FQNEAQ (reference sequence). This CDR3 contains 16 residues. J lost 2 bases, V lost 3 bases, and 7 bases had no gene match. The CDR3 loop reads CASSFPGQLTGNTIYF. The CDR3 nucleotides are TGTGCCAGCAGCTTCCCGGGACAGTTAACTGGAAACACCATATATTTT.

This clonotype was counted ten times or more. The junction departs from the called germline gene at one end, perhaps through a read error. This chain joins TRBV7-6 and TRBJ2-2, with 8 nucleotides matching TRBD2. From germline, CDR1 is SGHVS and CDR2 FNYEAQ. The CDR3 covers 12 residues. DNA of the CDR3: TGTGCCAGCAGCCTCCCAGCGGGGGTGCTGTTTTTT. Translation gives CASSLPAGVLFF.